This passage covers 2 T cell receptor beta chains from one sample sequenced in a study of T-cell memory formation after mild COVID-19. Each CDR3 protein gets one entry after TCRdb re-called the 5' RACE reads with MiXCR. The sample consists of 120,000 to 150,000 distinct CDR3 sequences, approximately 5.7% of them appearing once. Sequencing used PBMCs or a T cell subset sorted from them (not recorded which). Receptors originate from an adult woman who had mild COVID-19 (a few samples of this study predate the infection). Cell type and time point are not known.

This clonotype was recorded at least ten times. This chain joins TRBV7-2 and TRBJ2-3; 7 bases are a match to TRBD2. This CDR3 spans 17 amino acids. With 2 bases clipped from V and 1 base from J, the junction kept 9 bases outside the gene matches. The germline gives CDR1 SGHTA, CDR2 FQGNSA. The CDR3 spells CASSLSGFRGGTDTQYF. CDR3 bases: TGTGCCAGCAGCTTATCGGGCTTTCGGGGGGGCACAGATACGCAGTATTTT.

This clonotype came up a few times. CDR3: CASSLFSTGGPTEAFF. CDR3 DNA: TGTGCCAGCAGCTTATTTTCTACAGGGGGCCCGACTGAAGCTTTCTTT. V usage is TRBV7-3 and J usage is TRBJ1-1, with 9 bases that match TRBD1. V lost 2 bases, J lost 5 bases, and 9 bases stayed unmatched. Germline V lookup: CDR1 SGHTA, CDR2 FQGTGA. The CDR3 consists of 16 residues.